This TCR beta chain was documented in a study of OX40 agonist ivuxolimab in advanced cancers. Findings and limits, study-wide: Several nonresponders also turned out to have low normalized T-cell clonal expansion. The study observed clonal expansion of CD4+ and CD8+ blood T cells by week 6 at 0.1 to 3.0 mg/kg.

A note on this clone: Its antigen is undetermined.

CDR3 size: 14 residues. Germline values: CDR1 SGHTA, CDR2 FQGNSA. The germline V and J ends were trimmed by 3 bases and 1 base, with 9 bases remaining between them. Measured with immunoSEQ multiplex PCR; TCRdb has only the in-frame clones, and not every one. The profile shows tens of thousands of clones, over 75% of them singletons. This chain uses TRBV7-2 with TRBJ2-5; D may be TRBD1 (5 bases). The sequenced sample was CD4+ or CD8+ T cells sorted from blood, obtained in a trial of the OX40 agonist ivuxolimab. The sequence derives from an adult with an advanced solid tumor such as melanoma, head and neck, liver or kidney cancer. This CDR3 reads CASSFVQGQETQYF. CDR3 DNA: TGTGCCAGCAGCTTCGTCCAGGGCCAAGAGACCCAGTACTTC.